A single sample gave rise to the 8 T cell receptor beta chains below, sequenced in a study of blood T cells in healthy people across ages. A sample-barcoded 5' primer and a J-beta primer mix were used in a second PCR of roughly 7 to 11 cycles. TCRdb used MiXCR to reprocess the 5' RACE reads, holding one entry per CDR3 protein. This sample has more than 1.4 million distinct CDR3 sequences, with roughly 40% found just once. The sample taken for sequencing was blood. All receptors derive from a woman aged 18-29 years in good health.

This clonotype was recorded a few times. This rearrangement joins TRBV9 to TRBJ1-6, with 7 bases fitting TRBD1. The J segment lost 7 bases and the V segment lost 0 bases, leaving 4 bases of the junction unmatched. This CDR3 is 15 amino acids long. The germline V gene has CDR1 SGDLS and CDR2 YYNGEE. The CDR3: CASSVEGQQNSPLHF. The CDR3 region has the DNA TGTGCCAGCAGCGTAGAGGGACAGCAGAATTCACCCCTCCACTTT. Drawing the rest from reference TRBV9 and TRBJ1-6, the complete variable domain is DSGVTQTPKHLITATGQRVTLRCSPRSGDLSVYWYQQSLDQGLQFLIQYYNGEERAKGNILERFSAQQFPDLHSELNLSSLELGDSALYFCASSVEGQQNSPLHFGNGTRLTVT.

CDR3 coding DNA: TGTGCCAGCAGTTTCTCCCCTCTGGGCAGCAGCACAGATACGCAGTATTTT. Amino acid sequence: CASSFSPLGSSTDTQYF. The chain joins TRBV12-3 or TRBV12-4 to TRBJ2-3; D not resolved. This CDR3 is 17 amino acids long. The V and J ends lost 3 bases and 0 bases respectively, with 16 bases between them.

The sample holds a few counts of this clonotype. The chain recombines TRBV7-9 with TRBJ2-7; D is possibly TRBD1 (5 bases). The V end lost 3 bases, the J end lost 6 bases, and 18 bases lay between the germline ends. This CDR3 has 15 residues. Per germline, CDR1 SEHNR and CDR2 FQNEAQ (reference sequence). The CDR3 is CASSFSVLQGTEQYF. CDR3 nucleotide sequence: TGTGCCAGCAGCTTCTCGGTTCTCCAGGGCACCGAGCAGTACTTC.

The chain recombines TRBV2 with TRBJ1-1; 8 bases match TRBD1. CDR1 is SNHLY, CDR2 FYNNEI, per germline. The trim removed 7 bases at V and 1 base at J, leaving 11 bases unmatched. The CDR3 has 16 residues. The CDR3 region has the DNA TGTGCCAGCAATTTCTTTCCGGACAGGGAGAACACTGAAGCTTTCTTT. Translated: CASNFFPDRENTEAFF.

The chain is built from TRBV20-1 and TRBJ2-7, with D perhaps matching TRBD1 (6 bases). This CDR3 has 13 amino acids. Germline V CDR1 and CDR2: DFQATT, SNEGSKA (reference sequence). The CDR3 coding sequence is TGCAGCGCGGAAACGGACAGCTCCTACGAGCAGTACTTC. Encoded protein: CSAETDSSYEQYF.

The rearrangement joins TRBV11-2 to TRBJ1-5; D uncertain. V lost 5 bases and J lost 9, with 11 bases in between. The CDR3 sequence is 12 residues long. Germline V gene lookup returns CDR1 SGHAT and CDR2 FQNNGV. The CDR3 protein is CASSPSRWPQHF. The CDR3 nucleotides read TGTGCCAGCAGCCCTTCTCGGTGGCCCCAGCATTTT.

V gene TRBV12-3 or TRBV12-4 combines with J gene TRBJ1-5; D unclear. Trimming cost V 5 bases and J 6 bases, with 8 bases left between them. The CDR3 covers 12 residues. The CDR3 nucleotides are TGTGCCAGCAGTCCCCATGGTCAGCCCCAGCATTTT. Protein: CASSPHGQPQHF.

This clonotype showed up just a few times. The chain combines TRBV14 with TRBJ1-2, with D possibly TRBD1 on 5 matching bases. This CDR3 has 13 amino acids. Trimming removed 2 bases at V and 8 bases at J, with 12 bases between. Germline CDR1 reads SGHDN; CDR2 reads FVKESK. The CDR3 is CASSQSGLMGYTF. In nucleotides, the CDR3 is TGTGCCAGCAGCCAATCGGGACTGATGGGCTACACCTTC.